The rows below give T cell receptor beta chains drawn from one sample of a study of T-cell reconstitution after alpha-beta-depleted transplantation in children. TCRdb redid the calling of the PCR reads with MiXCR, one entry per CDR3 protein. The sample shows 140,000 or so distinct CDR3 sequences, around 8.8% of them seen only once. Sequenced material: PBMCs, mostly from graft donor cells, taken 180 days after TCRalphabeta/CD19-depleted stem cell transplant. The receptors shown here come from a female patient aged 2-15 years who had a stem cell transplant for congenital amegakaryocytic thrombocytopenia, so the T cells may come from the graft donor. CDR3s include the opening cysteine and the closing phenylalanine or tryptophan. Each record gives: clone size, D gene, V gene, J gene, CDR3 protein, CDR3 DNA. D genes are given only for firm matches. The listing skips clone size in some rows; elsewhere it reads once, few, many or a size class.

clone size: many; D gene: TRBD1; V gene: TRBV5-8; J gene: TRBJ2-5; CDR3 protein: CASSPRTGGSWETQYF; CDR3 DNA: TGTGCCAGCAGCCCTCGGACAGGGGGAAGTTGGGAGACCCAGTACTTC
clone size: many; D gene: NA; V gene: TRBV9; J gene: TRBJ2-2; CDR3 protein: CASSVGLHTGELFF; CDR3 DNA: TGTGCCAGCAGCGTGGGACTCCACACCGGGGAGCTGTTTTTT
clone size: few; D gene: NA; V gene: TRBV12-3/TRBV12-4; J gene: TRBJ1-3; CDR3 protein: CASSLRRLSGNTIYF; CDR3 DNA: TGTGCCAGCAGTTTGAGACGGCTTTCTGGAAACACCATATATTTT
clone size: few; D gene: NA; V gene: TRBV3-1; J gene: TRBJ1-6; CDR3 protein: CASSQGESPLHF; CDR3 DNA: TGTGCCAGCAGCCAAGGGGAATCACCCCTCCACTTT
clone size: many; D gene: NA; V gene: TRBV7-3; J gene: TRBJ2-2; CDR3 protein: CASSLTPAGTGELFF; CDR3 DNA: TGTGCCAGCAGCTTAACGCCCGCGGGCACCGGGGAGCTGTTTTTT
clone size: many; D gene: NA; V gene: TRBV10-3; J gene: TRBJ2-7; CDR3 protein: CAIGSNEQYF; CDR3 DNA: TGTGCCATAGGATCGAACGAGCAGTACTTC
clone size: NA; D gene: NA; V gene: TRBV5-6; J gene: TRBJ2-1; CDR3 protein: CASSQYKLGELGYNEQFF; CDR3 DNA: TGTGCCAGCAGCCAATACAAGCTTGGGGAGTTGGGCTACAATGAGCAGTTCTTC
clone size: NA; D gene: TRBD2; V gene: TRBV6-5; J gene: TRBJ2-3; CDR3 protein: CASSFTSGITDTQYF; CDR3 DNA: TGTGCCAGCAGTTTTACTAGCGGGATTACAGATACGCAGTATTTT
clone size: NA; D gene: NA; V gene: TRBV29-1; J gene: TRBJ1-1; CDR3 protein: CSVTPGSWSEAFF; CDR3 DNA: TGCAGCGTGACCCCCGGGTCCTGGTCTGAAGCTTTCTTT
clone size: few; D gene: TRBD2; V gene: TRBV20-1; J gene: TRBJ2-5; CDR3 protein: CSAPPHYYSGRYQETQYF; CDR3 DNA: TGCAGTGCCCCCCCCCATTATTATAGCGGGAGGTACCAAGAGACCCAGTACTTC
clone size: NA; D gene: TRBD2; V gene: TRBV12-3/TRBV12-4; J gene: TRBJ2-3; CDR3 protein: CASSPPSGWADTQYF; CDR3 DNA: TGTGCCAGCAGCCCTCCTAGCGGTTGGGCAGATACGCAGTATTTT
clone size: many; D gene: TRBD2; V gene: TRBV6-5; J gene: TRBJ2-1; CDR3 protein: CASSYLNRLAEQFF; CDR3 DNA: TGTGCCAGCAGTTACCTTAACCGACTAGCCGAGCAGTTCTTC
clone size: many; D gene: NA; V gene: TRBV7-2; J gene: TRBJ2-7; CDR3 protein: CASSSYGGGEQYF; CDR3 DNA: TGTGCCAGCAGCTCTTACGGGGGCGGCGAGCAGTACTTC
clone size: many; D gene: TRBD1; V gene: TRBV28; J gene: TRBJ1-2; CDR3 protein: CASRGQGFYGYTF; CDR3 DNA: TGTGCCAGCCGGGGACAGGGTTTTTATGGCTACACCTTC
clone size: many; D gene: TRBD1; V gene: TRBV20-1; J gene: TRBJ1-5; CDR3 protein: CSARDRSFIQTGAKVYSNQPQHF; CDR3 DNA: TGCAGTGCTAGAGATCGCTCATTTATCCAGACAGGGGCAAAGGTATATAGCAATCAGCCCCAGCATTTT
clone size: few; D gene: NA; V gene: TRBV21-1; J gene: TRBJ1-5; CDR3 protein: CASSPVSGGAQHF; CDR3 DNA: TGTGCCAGCAGCCCTGTGTCCGGAGGGGCCCAGCATTTT
clone size: NA; D gene: NA; V gene: TRBV7-8; J gene: TRBJ2-2; CDR3 protein: CASSLSLVFGELFF; CDR3 DNA: TGTGCCAGCAGCTTAAGTTTAGTGTTCGGGGAGCTGTTTTTT
clone size: NA; D gene: TRBD2; V gene: TRBV20-1; J gene: TRBJ2-1; CDR3 protein: CSAPLAGYYNEQFF; CDR3 DNA: TGCAGTGCACCATTAGCGGGATACTACAATGAGCAGTTCTTC
clone size: many; D gene: TRBD1; V gene: TRBV7-6; J gene: TRBJ1-6; CDR3 protein: CASSIGTGNSPLHF; CDR3 DNA: TGTGCCAGCAGCATAGGGACAGGGAATTCACCCCTCCACTTT
clone size: NA; D gene: NA; V gene: TRBV28; J gene: TRBJ1-2; CDR3 protein: CASSSGGAYGYTF; CDR3 DNA: TGTGCCAGCTCAAGTGGAGGGGCGTATGGCTACACCTTC
clone size: many; D gene: NA; V gene: TRBV9; J gene: TRBJ1-1; CDR3 protein: CASSVGQENTEAFF; CDR3 DNA: TGTGCCAGCAGCGTAGGACAGGAGAACACTGAAGCTTTCTTT
clone size: many; D gene: NA; V gene: TRBV6-5; J gene: TRBJ2-1; CDR3 protein: CASSYSVYNEQFF; CDR3 DNA: TGTGCCAGCAGTTACTCGGTCTATAATGAGCAGTTCTTC
clone size: many; D gene: NA; V gene: TRBV20-1; J gene: TRBJ1-5; CDR3 protein: CSARIPREDQPQHF; CDR3 DNA: TGCAGTGCTAGAATCCCCAGGGAGGATCAGCCCCAGCATTTT
clone size: many; D gene: TRBD1; V gene: TRBV20-1; J gene: TRBJ2-2; CDR3 protein: CSARRAGGNGGELFF; CDR3 DNA: TGCAGTGCTAGGAGGGCAGGGGGCAATGGCGGGGAGCTGTTTTTT
clone size: many; D gene: NA; V gene: TRBV29-1; J gene: TRBJ1-1; CDR3 protein: CSAGEGGRNTEAFF; CDR3 DNA: TGCAGCGCCGGGGAGGGGGGTCGGAACACTGAAGCTTTCTTT
clone size: few; D gene: TRBD2; V gene: TRBV5-1; J gene: TRBJ2-3; CDR3 protein: CASSLWTSGRADTQYF; CDR3 DNA: TGCGCCAGCAGCTTGTGGACTAGCGGGAGGGCAGATACGCAGTATTTT
clone size: many; D gene: NA; V gene: TRBV5-1; J gene: TRBJ1-2; CDR3 protein: CASSPLDSYGYTF; CDR3 DNA: TGCGCCAGCAGCCCCCTTGATTCCTATGGCTACACCTTC
clone size: NA; D gene: NA; V gene: TRBV20-1; J gene: TRBJ2-5; CDR3 protein: CSARDLLTEYQETQYF; CDR3 DNA: TGCAGTGCTAGAGACCTCCTGACTGAGTACCAAGAGACCCAGTACTTC
clone size: NA; D gene: NA; V gene: TRBV6-2/TRBV6-3; J gene: TRBJ2-1; CDR3 protein: CASSYVLYRSYNEQFF; CDR3 DNA: TGTGCCAGCAGTTACGTTCTCTACCGGTCCTACAATGAGCAGTTCTTC
clone size: many; D gene: NA; V gene: TRBV25-1; J gene: TRBJ1-2; CDR3 protein: CASSASNGIGAGYTF; CDR3 DNA: TGTGCCAGCAGTGCCTCTAACGGGATCGGGGCAGGCTACACCTTC
clone size: many; D gene: TRBD1; V gene: TRBV28; J gene: TRBJ2-7; CDR3 protein: CASREDRGHYEQYF; CDR3 DNA: TGTGCCAGCAGGGAGGACAGGGGGCACTACGAGCAGTACTTC
clone size: many; D gene: NA; V gene: TRBV28; J gene: TRBJ1-3; CDR3 protein: CASNTFWDPGNTIYF; CDR3 DNA: TGTGCCAGCAATACCTTTTGGGACCCCGGAAACACCATATATTTT
clone size: NA; D gene: NA; V gene: TRBV7-6; J gene: TRBJ2-5; CDR3 protein: CASSLEGGLLAEQETQYF; CDR3 DNA: TGTGCCAGCAGCTTAGAGGGGGGCCTCCTAGCGGAGCAAGAGACCCAGTACTTC
clone size: many; D gene: TRBD2; V gene: TRBV5-1; J gene: TRBJ2-2; CDR3 protein: CASSLPQAGGIAGELFF; CDR3 DNA: TGCGCCAGCAGCTTACCCCAAGCGGGGGGGATAGCCGGGGAGCTGTTTTTT
clone size: many; D gene: TRBD2; V gene: TRBV6-2/TRBV6-3; J gene: TRBJ2-7; CDR3 protein: CASFAGLAGYEQYF; CDR3 DNA: TGTGCCAGCTTCGCGGGACTAGCGGGCTACGAGCAGTACTTC
clone size: NA; D gene: TRBD1; V gene: TRBV5-1; J gene: TRBJ1-2; CDR3 protein: CASSSYDRDYGYTF; CDR3 DNA: TGCGCCAGCAGCTCCTACGACAGGGACTATGGCTACACCTTC
clone size: many; D gene: NA; V gene: TRBV5-1; J gene: TRBJ2-3; CDR3 protein: CASSLLPFTDTQYF; CDR3 DNA: TGCGCCAGCAGCTTGCTCCCTTTCACAGATACGCAGTATTTT
clone size: few; D gene: NA; V gene: TRBV21-1; J gene: TRBJ2-6; CDR3 protein: CASSKKRGHLSRPSGANVLTF; CDR3 DNA: TGTGCCAGCAGCAAAAAAAGGGGACACCTCTCGAGGCCGTCTGGGGCCAACGTCCTGACTTTC
clone size: NA; D gene: NA; V gene: TRBV7-8; J gene: TRBJ2-6; CDR3 protein: CASSFSGGSGANVLTF; CDR3 DNA: TGTGCCAGCAGCTTCTCGGGGGGCTCGGGGGCCAACGTCCTGACTTTC
clone size: few; D gene: NA; V gene: TRBV12-3/TRBV12-4; J gene: TRBJ2-1; CDR3 protein: CASSELPDEQFF; CDR3 DNA: TGTGCCAGCAGTGAACTCCCCGATGAGCAGTTCTTC
clone size: few; D gene: TRBD2; V gene: TRBV3-1; J gene: TRBJ2-5; CDR3 protein: CASSLSPGTTLQETQYF; CDR3 DNA: TGTGCCAGCAGCCTTTCCCCAGGGACTACCCTACAAGAGACCCAGTACTTC
clone size: NA; D gene: NA; V gene: TRBV12-3/TRBV12-4; J gene: TRBJ1-1; CDR3 protein: CASISANTEAFF; CDR3 DNA: TGTGCCAGCATATCGGCGAACACTGAAGCTTTCTTT
clone size: NA; D gene: NA; V gene: TRBV29-1; J gene: TRBJ2-2; CDR3 protein: CSVAYNTGELFF; CDR3 DNA: TGCAGCGTTGCCTATAACACCGGGGAGCTGTTTTTT
clone size: NA; D gene: NA; V gene: TRBV7-3; J gene: TRBJ2-6; CDR3 protein: CASSLFGGLTSGANILTF; CDR3 DNA: TGTGCCAGCAGCTTATTCGGGGGGCTAACTTCAGGGGCCAACATCCTGACTTTC
clone size: many; D gene: NA; V gene: TRBV5-1; J gene: TRBJ2-5; CDR3 protein: CASSLGGGDQETQYF; CDR3 DNA: TGCGCCAGCAGCTTAGGTGGTGGGGACCAAGAGACCCAGTACTTC
clone size: many; D gene: TRBD2; V gene: TRBV29-1; J gene: TRBJ2-2; CDR3 protein: CSVASGANTGELFF; CDR3 DNA: TGCAGCGTTGCTAGCGGGGCGAACACCGGGGAGCTGTTTTTT
clone size: many; D gene: TRBD1; V gene: TRBV6-6; J gene: TRBJ1-1; CDR3 protein: CASSRDSLEPFF; CDR3 DNA: TGTGCCAGCAGCCGGGACAGCCTTGAACCTTTCTTT
clone size: many; D gene: NA; V gene: TRBV12-3/TRBV12-4; J gene: TRBJ2-3; CDR3 protein: CASSFAGMASTDTQYF; CDR3 DNA: TGTGCCAGCAGTTTTGCGGGAATGGCTAGCACAGATACGCAGTATTTT
clone size: NA; D gene: NA; V gene: TRBV19; J gene: TRBJ2-7; CDR3 protein: CASSTGQSLAYEQYF; CDR3 DNA: TGTGCCAGTAGTACCGGACAGTCTCTCGCCTACGAGCAGTACTTC
clone size: NA; D gene: NA; V gene: TRBV18; J gene: TRBJ2-3; CDR3 protein: CASSPRRADTQYF; CDR3 DNA: TGTGCCAGCTCACCCCGCCGGGCAGATACGCAGTATTTT
clone size: many; D gene: NA; V gene: TRBV5-1; J gene: TRBJ1-4; CDR3 protein: CASSLDPGATNEKLFF; CDR3 DNA: TGCGCCAGCAGCTTGGATCCAGGGGCTACCAATGAAAAACTGTTTTTT
clone size: many; D gene: NA; V gene: TRBV4-2; J gene: TRBJ1-4; CDR3 protein: CASSQDTGNEKLFF; CDR3 DNA: TGTGCCAGCAGCCAAGATACCGGTAATGAAAAACTGTTTTTT
clone size: NA; D gene: NA; V gene: TRBV20-1; J gene: TRBJ1-4; CDR3 protein: CSAVQGWDEKLFF; CDR3 DNA: TGCAGTGCTGTACAGGGATGGGATGAAAAACTGTTTTTT
clone size: few; D gene: TRBD2; V gene: TRBV20-1; J gene: TRBJ2-1; CDR3 protein: CSAGTSGGVWDEQFF; CDR3 DNA: TGCAGTGCAGGGACTAGCGGGGGGGTTTGGGATGAGCAGTTCTTC
clone size: many; D gene: NA; V gene: TRBV10-2; J gene: TRBJ2-7; CDR3 protein: CASSEQVYEQYF; CDR3 DNA: TGCGCCAGCAGTGAGCAGGTCTACGAGCAGTACTTC
clone size: many; D gene: TRBD2; V gene: TRBV5-1; J gene: TRBJ2-1; CDR3 protein: CASRGTSASNEQFF; CDR3 DNA: TGCGCCAGCAGAGGGACTAGCGCAAGCAATGAGCAGTTCTTC